What follows are 20 T cell receptor beta chains derived from one specimen sequenced in a study of cytomegalovirus exposure and HLA in healthy donors. A multiplex PCR was run with 60 Vbeta primers and 13 Jbeta primers. Here immunoSEQ multiplex PCR was the method, and the copy in TCRdb shows in-frame clones only, minus some. The table for this sample gives some 200,000 clones. Material for sequencing was PBMCs. All receptors come from a man aged 25-40 years in good health and CMV-seronegative.

This chain connects TRBV11-3 to TRBJ2-2; 10 positions match TRBD1. The germline CDR1 and CDR2 sequences are SGHNT and YENEEA. After removal of 4 bases from V and 4 bases from J, the junction contained 0 bases not matched to a gene. This CDR3 is built from 14 residues. This chain's CDR3 is CASSWDRGTGELFF. As DNA, the CDR3 is TGTGCCAGCAGCTGGGACAGGGGCACCGGGGAGCTGTTTTTT.

The rearrangement joins TRBV6-1 to TRBJ2-3, with TRBD1 as a possible D gene (6 bases). The CDR3 sequence is 16 residues long. The V end was cut by 3 bases, the J end by 2 bases, with 15 bases between. CDR1 MNHNS and CDR2 SASEGT come from the germline V gene. The CDR3 region is CASSEIGTGNTDTQYF. CDR3 DNA sequence: TGTGCCAGCAGTGAGATTGGTACAGGGAACACAGATACGCAGTATTTT.

The genes are TRBV11-2 and TRBJ2-2, with D tentatively TRBD1 (5 bases). CDR3 length: 16 amino acids. CDR1 SGHAT and CDR2 FQNNGV come from the germline V gene. V was pared by 2 bases and J by 2 bases, with 12 bases between. This CDR3 is CASSLMLDKNTGELFF. In nucleotides, the CDR3 is TGTGCCAGCAGCTTAATGCTGGACAAAAACACCGGGGAGCTGTTTTTT.

The DNA of the CDR3 is TGTGCCGGCCGACCAGGGCCAAGCTCTGGAAACACCATATATTTT. Encoded protein: CAGRPGPSSGNTIYF. V usage is TRBV6-1 and J usage is TRBJ1-3; a weak D match, TRBD1 (5 bases). The CDR3 is 15 amino acids. Per the germline V gene, CDR1 is MNHNS and CDR2 is SASEGT. V dropped 11 bases and J dropped 0 bases, with 17 bases sitting between them.

The chain links TRBV27 to TRBJ2-1; maybe TRBD2 (6 bases). Germline V gene lookup returns CDR1 MNHEY and CDR2 SMNVEV (reference sequence). The V end was cut by 5 bases, the J end by 1 base, with 12 bases between. CDR3 length equals 15 residues. The CDR3 region has the DNA TGTGCCAGCAGTATTAGCGGACCTTCCTACAATGAGCAGTTCTTC. Translation gives CASSISGPSYNEQFF.

The chain couples TRBV10-2 to TRBJ2-3, with D possibly TRBD2 on 6 matching bases. The CDR3 loop spans 16 amino acids. Germline loops: CDR1 WSHSY, CDR2 SAAADI. Trimming stripped 0 bases from V and 2 bases from J, with 12 bases between. CDR3 in DNA: TGCGCCAGCAGTGAGTCCGCGGGGATGATCACAGATACGCAGTATTTT. This codes for CASSESAGMITDTQYF.

The V and J genes are TRBV9 and TRBJ1-1; D might be TRBD1 (6 bases). The CDR3 has 15 residues. V was cut by 0 bases and J by 1 base, with 10 bases left in between. Germline assignment: CDR1 SGDLS and CDR2 YYNGEE. The CDR3 sequence is CASSVGTGWNTEAFF. The CDR3 DNA reads as TGTGCCAGCAGCGTAGGAACAGGGTGGAACACTGAAGCTTTCTTT.

The rearrangement uses TRBV10-3 and TRBJ1-2; TRBD1 agrees at 8 bases. V lost 3 bases to trimming and J lost 5 bases; unmatched junction nucleotides: 2. Germline V lookup: CDR1 ENHRY, CDR2 SYGVKD. This CDR3 is built from 13 residues. DNA for the CDR3: TGTGCCATCAGTGACGACAGGGGATATGGCTACACCTTC. Translated: CAISDDRGYGYTF.

DNA of the CDR3: TGTGCCAGCAGTGAAAATCCTCCAGGGGTTGGCACAGATACGCAGTATTTT. Amino acid sequence: CASSENPPGVGTDTQYF. The rearrangement links TRBV25-1 to TRBJ2-3, with D perhaps matching TRBD1 (6 bases). This CDR3 spans 17 amino acids. The V and J ends lost 2 bases and 1 base respectively, with 16 bases between them. The germline gives CDR1 MGHDK, CDR2 SYGVNS.

V and J are TRBV29-1 and TRBJ2-6; 7 bases are shared with TRBD1. The CDR3 spans 16 residues. CDR1 is SQVTM, CDR2 ANQGSEA, per germline. J gave up 2 bases and V 6 bases, and 10 bases lay outside the gene matches. The CDR3 DNA reads TGCAGCGTGGGGACAGTTGGGGTCCCTGGGGCCAACGTCCTGACTTTC. Translating gives CSVGTVGVPGANVLTF. The full variable domain, completed using reference TRBV29-1 and TRBJ2-6, is SAVISQKPSRDICQRGTSLTIQCQVDSQVTMMFWYRQQPGQSLTLIATANQGSEATYESGFVIDKFPISRPNLTFSTLTVSNMSPEDSSIYLCSVGTVGVPGANVLTFGAGSRLTVL.

The genes are TRBV25-1 and TRBJ1-2, with D maybe TRBD1 (6 bases). From germline, CDR1 is MGHDK and CDR2 SYGVNS. Trimming removed 2 bases at V and 7 bases at J, with 17 bases between. The CDR3 runs to 15 residues. This CDR3 reads CASSEPTGILSGYTF. The CDR3 DNA sequence: TGTGCCAGCAGTGAACCCACAGGGATTCTCTCTGGCTACACCTTC.

This chain uses TRBV6-5 with TRBJ1-6; D is perhaps TRBD1 (6 bases). V was trimmed by 7 bases and J by 0 bases, leaving 10 bases between them. The CDR3 consists of 15 residues. The germline gives CDR1 MNHEY, CDR2 SVGAGI. The CDR3 loop is CASKGGSSYNSPLHF. In DNA, the CDR3 is TGTGCCAGCAAAGGGGGAAGCTCCTATAATTCACCCCTCCACTTT.

V is TRBV19 and J is TRBJ1-2; D may be TRBD1 (5 bases). This CDR3 contains 16 residues. Trimming took 3 bases from V and 0 from J, leaving 14 bases between them. CDR1 and CDR2 (germline): LNHDA, SQIVND (reference sequence). The chain's CDR3 is CASSMVWTQSNYGYTF. The DNA for the CDR3 is TGTGCCAGTAGTATGGTCTGGACACAATCTAACTATGGCTACACCTTC.

This chain links TRBV19 with TRBJ1-1; possibly TRBD1 for D (6 bases). Germline V gene sequence: CDR1 LNHDA, CDR2 SQIVND (reference sequence). This CDR3 comprises 15 residues. V was shortened by 3 bases and J by 5 bases, with 16 bases between the two germline ends. The CDR3 protein is CASSIVGGIKTEAFF. DNA for the CDR3: TGTGCCAGTAGTATCGTAGGGGGAATCAAGACTGAAGCTTTCTTT.

The chain employs TRBV9 and TRBJ1-5, with 7 bases aligning to TRBD1. CDR1 and CDR2 (germline): SGDLS, YYNGEE. V lost 4 bases to trimming and J lost 6 bases; unmatched junction nucleotides: 10. The CDR3 covers 15 residues. The CDR3, as DNA: TGTGCCAGCAGCCCGTCTACAGGGGCGAGTCAGCCCCAGCATTTT. This gives the protein CASSPSTGASQPQHF. The whole variable domain, filled in from reference TRBV9 and TRBJ1-5, reads DSGVTQTPKHLITATGQRVTLRCSPRSGDLSVYWYQQSLDQGLQFLIQYYNGEERAKGNILERFSAQQFPDLHSELNLSSLELGDSALYFCASSPSTGASQPQHFGDGTRLSIL.

The genes are TRBV7-7 and TRBJ2-7, with TRBD1 matching 9 bases. The CDR3 contains 14 residues. Germline CDR1 and CDR2: SSHAT and FNYEAQ (reference sequence). V was clipped by 6 bases and J by 1 base; unmatched bases: 4. The CDR3 DNA follows: TGTGCCAGCAGTCCCGGGACAGGGTCCTACGAGCAGTACTTC. Encoded protein: CASSPGTGSYEQYF.

The DNA of the CDR3 is TGTGCCAGCAGTCCGAGCTCCTACGAGCAGTACTTC. Protein: CASSPSSYEQYF. The J gene is TRBJ2-7, the V gene TRBV27; no clear D. The V end was cut by 5 bases, the J end by 0 bases, with 5 bases between. The CDR3 is made up of 12 amino acids. CDR1 and CDR2 from the germline V gene are MNHEY and SMNVEV (reference sequence).

This rearrangement joins TRBV2 to TRBJ2-5, with D perhaps matching TRBD2 (6 bases). Trimming took 10 bases from V and 7 from J, leaving 19 bases between them. Germline CDR1 is SNHLY and CDR2 is FYNNEI. The CDR3 contains 13 residues. The CDR3 protein is CATPAGRPGTQYF. The CDR3 DNA follows: TGTGCCACCCCCGCGGGGCGGCCCGGGACCCAGTACTTC.

The V and J genes are TRBV28 and TRBJ2-7; 8 bases are a match to TRBD1. The V segment lost 6 bases and the J segment 0 bases; nucleotides outside the gene matches: 13. The CDR3 is 17 residues long. Germline CDR1 and CDR2: MDHEN and SYDVKM. CDR3 nucleotide sequence: TGTGCCAGCAGCCTCGCGGGGACAGGACAGACCTCCTACGAGCAGTACTTC. Residues: CASSLAGTGQTSYEQYF.

The chain carries TRBV27 and TRBJ2-6, with a tentative D call TRBD2 (6 bases). The CDR3 is 16 residues long. Germline CDR1 reads MNHEY; CDR2 reads SMNVEV (reference sequence). The V end lost 0 bases, the J end lost 2 bases, and 8 bases lay between the germline ends. The CDR3 loop reads CASSLSWTTGANVLTF. The CDR3 nucleotides are TGTGCCAGCAGTTTATCGTGGACTACTGGGGCCAACGTCCTGACTTTC.